This TCR beta chain appears in the sequencing data of a study of T cell changes during pregnancy in multiple sclerosis. Sequencing was performed with immunoSEQ multiplex PCR; in TCRdb, only in-frame clones are kept and a portion is missing. The sample lists 38,000 or so clones; roughly 93% were seen once. The CDR3 consists of 14 residues. The ends lost 2 bases at V and 5 bases at J; junction bases unmatched: 3. Germline V lookup: CDR1 KGHSH, CDR2 LQKENI. The source of this sequence is a female donor with multiple sclerosis, enrolled in a pregnancy study. The starting material was CD4+ T cells from peripheral blood mononuclear cells, obtained in the second trimester of pregnancy. The chain is built from TRBV18 and TRBJ2-1, with 7 bases identical to TRBD1. CDR3 DNA: TGTGCCAGCTCACCAAGGGACAGCCACAATGAGCAGTTCTTC. Protein sequence: CASSPRDSHNEQFF.